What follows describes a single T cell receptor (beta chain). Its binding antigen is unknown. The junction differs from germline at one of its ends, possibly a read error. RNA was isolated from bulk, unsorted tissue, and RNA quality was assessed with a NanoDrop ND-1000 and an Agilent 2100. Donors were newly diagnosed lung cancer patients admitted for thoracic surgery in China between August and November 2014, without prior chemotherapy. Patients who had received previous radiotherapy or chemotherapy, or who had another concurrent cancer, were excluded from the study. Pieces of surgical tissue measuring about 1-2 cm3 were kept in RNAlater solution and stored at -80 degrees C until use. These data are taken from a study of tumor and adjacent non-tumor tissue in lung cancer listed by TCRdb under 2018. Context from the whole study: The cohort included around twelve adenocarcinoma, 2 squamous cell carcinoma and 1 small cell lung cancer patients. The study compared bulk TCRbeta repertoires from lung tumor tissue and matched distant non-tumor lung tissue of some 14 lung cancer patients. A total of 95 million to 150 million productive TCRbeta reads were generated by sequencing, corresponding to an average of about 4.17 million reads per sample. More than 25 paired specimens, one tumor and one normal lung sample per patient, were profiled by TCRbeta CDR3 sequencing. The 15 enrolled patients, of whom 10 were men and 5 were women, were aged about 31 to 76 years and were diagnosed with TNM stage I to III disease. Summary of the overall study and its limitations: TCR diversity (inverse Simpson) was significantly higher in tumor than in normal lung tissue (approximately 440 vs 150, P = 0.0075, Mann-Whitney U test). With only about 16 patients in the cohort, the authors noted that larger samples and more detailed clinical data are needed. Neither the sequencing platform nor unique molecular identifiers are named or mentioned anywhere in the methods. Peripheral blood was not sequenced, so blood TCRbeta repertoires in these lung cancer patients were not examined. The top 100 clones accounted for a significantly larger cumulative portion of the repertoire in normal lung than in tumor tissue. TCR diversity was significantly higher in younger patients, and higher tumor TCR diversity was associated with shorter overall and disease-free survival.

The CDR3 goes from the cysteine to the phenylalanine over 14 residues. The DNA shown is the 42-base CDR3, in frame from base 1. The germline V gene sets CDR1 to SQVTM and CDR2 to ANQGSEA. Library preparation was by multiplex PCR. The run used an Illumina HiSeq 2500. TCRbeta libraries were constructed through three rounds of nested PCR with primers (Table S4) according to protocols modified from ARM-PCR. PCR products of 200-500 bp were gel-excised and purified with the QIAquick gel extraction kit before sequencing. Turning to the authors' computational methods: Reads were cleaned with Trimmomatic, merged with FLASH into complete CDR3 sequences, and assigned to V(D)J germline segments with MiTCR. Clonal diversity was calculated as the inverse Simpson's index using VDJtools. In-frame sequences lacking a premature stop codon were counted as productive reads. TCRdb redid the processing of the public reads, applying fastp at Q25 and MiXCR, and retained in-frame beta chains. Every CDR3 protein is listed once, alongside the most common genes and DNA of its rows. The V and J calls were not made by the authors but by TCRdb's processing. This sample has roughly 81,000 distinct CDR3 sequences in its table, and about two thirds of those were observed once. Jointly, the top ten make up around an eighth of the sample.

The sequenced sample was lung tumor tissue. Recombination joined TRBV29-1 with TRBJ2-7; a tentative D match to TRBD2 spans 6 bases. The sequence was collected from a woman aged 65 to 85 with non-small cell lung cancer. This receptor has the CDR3 CSVDLGEALYEQYF. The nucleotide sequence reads TGCAGCGTTGATTTGGGGGAGGCCTTATACGAACAGTACTTC.